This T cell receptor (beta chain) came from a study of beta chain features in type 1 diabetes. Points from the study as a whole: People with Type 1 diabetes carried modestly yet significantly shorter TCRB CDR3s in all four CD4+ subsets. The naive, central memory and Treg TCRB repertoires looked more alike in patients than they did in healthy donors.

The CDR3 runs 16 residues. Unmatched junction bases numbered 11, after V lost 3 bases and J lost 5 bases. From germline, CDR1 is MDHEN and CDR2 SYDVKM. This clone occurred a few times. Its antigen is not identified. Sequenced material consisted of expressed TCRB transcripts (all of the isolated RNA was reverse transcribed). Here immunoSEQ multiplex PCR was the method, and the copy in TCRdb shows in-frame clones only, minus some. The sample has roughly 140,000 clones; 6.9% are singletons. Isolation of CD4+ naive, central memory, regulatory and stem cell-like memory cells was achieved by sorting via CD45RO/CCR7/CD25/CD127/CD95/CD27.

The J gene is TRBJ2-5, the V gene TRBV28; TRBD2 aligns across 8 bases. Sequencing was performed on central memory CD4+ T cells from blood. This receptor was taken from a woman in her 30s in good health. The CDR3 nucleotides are TGTGCCAGCAGTTTCCTGGGTAGCGGGAAATCGGAGACCCAGTACTTC. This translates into CASSFLGSGKSETQYF. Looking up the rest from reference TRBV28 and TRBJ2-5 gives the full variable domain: DVKVTQSSRYLVKRTGEKVFLECVQDMDHENMFWYRQDPGLGLRLIYFSYDVKMKEKGDIPEGYSVSREKKERFSLILESASTNQTSMYLCASSFLGSGKSETQYFGPGTRLLVL.